The clone carrying this T cell receptor beta chain has only a few counts. Per the original data handling: Using reference gene primer amplification, nucleated cell counts were estimated. TCRdb keeps only in-frame clones here, not all; method: immunoSEQ multiplex PCR. V, J and clone size are taken as reported in that table, and D and trimming were inferred from the DNA itself. In the table there are fewer than 300,000 clones, 81% of which are singletons. This record comes from a study of blood T cell repertoires in COVID-19. Sequencing was done on a sample of peripheral blood. This TCR came from a woman aged 60-75 years with active or convalescent COVID-19.

Here the CDR3 DNA reads TGTGCCAGCAGCTTAGCGCCGACAGGAGGCCCTGAAGCTTTCTTT. Amino acid sequence: CASSLAPTGGPEAFF. The rearrangement joins TRBV7-6 to TRBJ1-1; maybe TRBD1 (6 bases). Germline V gene lookup returns CDR1 SGHVS and CDR2 FNYEAQ. The CDR3 runs to 15 residues. V lost 0 bases, J lost 6 bases, and 14 bases lay in between.